This entry lists 12 T cell receptor beta chains sequenced from one sample in a study of T cells in Graves' hyperthyroidism and ophthalmopathy. It was RNA transcripts that yielded the amplified TCR beta CDR3 regions. First-round RT-PCR of the TCR CDR3 relied on the HTBI primer set. TCRdb used MiXCR to reprocess the multiplex PCR reads, holding one entry per CDR3 protein. This table has under 400,000 distinct CDR3 sequences, around 15% appearing once. Sequencing used blood. These TCRs come from a woman between 55 and 75 years old with Graves' ophthalmopathy.

The table lists this clonotype with many counts. The chain recombines TRBV9 with TRBJ2-7, with 9 bases matching TRBD1. This CDR3 has 15 residues. The junction had 7 bases not matched to a gene; V was cut back by 4 bases and J by 2 bases. Germline loops: CDR1 SGDLS, CDR2 YYNGEE. CDR3 protein: CASSPSGQGTYEQYF. CDR3 sequence (DNA): TGTGCCAGCAGCCCCTCGGGACAGGGCACCTACGAGCAGTACTTC.

At least ten counts were recorded for this clonotype. J is TRBJ2-1 and V is TRBV11-2; D unresolved. V was pared by 1 base and J by 9 bases, with 10 bases between. Germline V gene sequence: CDR1 SGHAT, CDR2 FQNNGV. The CDR3 runs to 13 residues. CDR3: CASSLGVDGEQFF. CDR3 bases: TGTGCCAGCAGCTTAGGGGTGGATGGTGAGCAGTTCTTC.

The chain carries TRBV4-1 and TRBJ2-7; the match to TRBD2 covers 12 bases. This CDR3 contains 19 residues. Germline-derived CDR1 and CDR2 are MGHRA and YSYEKL. The junction had 16 bases not matched to a gene; V was cut back by 3 bases and J by 4 bases. CDR3 in amino acids: CASSQTGWSSGRGLYEQYF. CDR3 nucleotides: TGCGCCAGCAGCCAGACCGGGTGGTCTAGCGGGAGGGGCCTGTACGAGCAGTACTTC.

The rearrangement joins TRBV19 to TRBJ1-5; TRBD1 agrees at 9 bases. The CDR3 has 13 amino acids. The junction had 3 bases not matched to a gene; V was cut back by 8 bases and J by 4 bases. In germline, CDR1 is LNHDA, CDR2 SQIVND (reference sequence). CDR3 protein: CASRDRDNQPQHF. The CDR3 DNA is TGTGCCAGTCGGGACAGGGATAATCAGCCCCAGCATTTT. The full variable domain, completed using reference TRBV19 and TRBJ1-5, is DGGITQSPKYLFRKEGQNVTLSCEQNLNHDAMYWYRQDPGQGLRLIYYSQIVNDFQKGDIAEGYSVSREKKESFPLTVTSAQKNPTAFYLCASRDRDNQPQHFGDGTRLSIL.

This clonotype was found a few times. The rearrangement links TRBV7-2 to TRBJ2-5; 13 positions agree with TRBD2. With 5 bases clipped from V and 4 bases from J, the junction kept 10 bases outside the gene matches. In germline, CDR1 is SGHTA, CDR2 FQGNSA. The CDR3 length is 17 residues. The CDR3: CASSPTGLAGVGETQYF. CDR3 nucleotides: TGTGCCAGCAGCCCCACCGGACTAGCGGGAGTCGGAGAGACCCAGTACTTC.

The sample holds a few counts of this clonotype. V is TRBV6-1 and J is TRBJ1-4; D call uncertain. Germline CDR1 reads MNHNS; CDR2 reads SASEGT. The CDR3 consists of 14 residues. Between the trimmed V and J ends, which lost 6 bases and 5 bases, there was a span of 13 bases. The CDR3 bases are TGTGCCAGCAGGGATGGACTCGGGAATGAAAAACTGTTTTTT. Protein: CASRDGLGNEKLFF.

CDR3 DNA: TGCGCCAGCAGCGAGCAGGGAGACTATGGCTACACCTTC. Protein product: CASSEQGDYGYTF. The chain recombines TRBV5-1 with TRBJ1-2; TRBD1 is a possible D gene (5 bases). CDR1 and CDR2 from the germline V gene are SGHRS and YFSETQ. The CDR3 is 13 amino acids. The V and J ends lost 4 bases and 3 bases respectively, with 10 bases between them. Variable domain in full (rest from reference TRBV5-1 and TRBJ1-2): KAGVTQTPRYLIKTRGQQVTLSCSPISGHRSVSWYQQTPGQGLQFLFEYFSETQRNKGNFPGRFSGRQFSNSRSEMNVSTLELGDSALYLCASSEQGDYGYTFGSGTRLTVV.

This clonotype came up a few times. DNA for the CDR3: TGCAGTGCTGCCGGGACTAGTTCCTACAATGAGCAGTTCTTC. Residues: CSAAGTSSYNEQFF. J is TRBJ2-1 and V is TRBV20-1; TRBD2 matches 8 bases. The trim removed 5 bases at V and 1 base at J, leaving 4 bases unmatched. CDR3 length: 14 residues. Germline CDR1 is DFQATT and CDR2 is SNEGSKA (reference sequence).

This clonotype was observed many times. This rearrangement joins TRBV24-1 to TRBJ2-7; 10 bases map to TRBD1. Trimming at V came to 10 bases and at J to 5 bases, leaving 7 bases not matched to a gene. Germline CDR1 KGHDR, CDR2 SFDVKD. CDR3 length: 13 amino acids. CDR3: CATSDRGLDEQYF. The CDR3 DNA reads TGTGCCACTTCTGACAGGGGGCTGGACGAGCAGTACTTC.

There are many counts of this clonotype. The chain uses TRBV6-1 and TRBJ1-6, with 11 bases identical to TRBD1. V dropped 8 bases and J dropped 4; count of bases not matched to a gene: 1. The CDR3 is 14 amino acids. Per germline, CDR1 MNHNS and CDR2 SASEGT. The CDR3 DNA follows: TGTGCCAGCGGACAGGGGGCTTATAATTCACCCCTCCACTTT. Translated, it gives CASGQGAYNSPLHF.

This clonotype was seen ten or more times. The V call is TRBV27, the J call TRBJ1-1; D is undetermined. Per the germline V gene, CDR1 is MNHEY and CDR2 is SMNVEV (reference sequence). The CDR3 spans 17 residues. The V and J ends lost 5 bases and 7 bases respectively, with 26 bases between them. CDR3: CASSPRWIGRQNGEAFF. As DNA, the CDR3 is TGTGCCAGCAGTCCCCGGTGGATCGGCCGCCAGAATGGTGAAGCTTTCTTT.

This sequence joins TRBV7-2 and TRBJ1-3; 10 nucleotides match TRBD1. Trimming at V came to 5 bases and at J to 0 bases, leaving 4 bases not matched to a gene. The germline CDR1 and CDR2 sequences are SGHTA and FQGNSA. CDR3 length: 16 residues. CDR3 nucleotides: TGTGCCAGCAGCACCCGGACAGGGGGCTCTGGAAACACCATATATTTT. It codes for CASSTRTGGSGNTIYF. Complete variable domain (other parts from reference TRBV7-2 and TRBJ1-3): GAGVSQSPSNKVTEKGKDVELRCDPISGHTALYWYRQSLGQGLEFLIYFQGNSAPDKSGLPSDRFSAERTGGSVSTLTIQRTQQEDSAVYLCASSTRTGGSGNTIYFGEGSWLTVV.